This paragraph covers one T cell receptor (beta chain) sequence. This clone's antigen is unknown. No per-base quality is available; no much larger clone lies one base away. The data were taken from a study of T cells in Graves' hyperthyroidism and ophthalmopathy (dated by TCRdb to 2018 to 2020). About the investigation overall: A discovery cohort of about 95 patients, 43 with Graves' ophthalmopathy and 57 with stable Graves' hyperthyroidism, was used to find distinguishing TCR V-J signatures. Prospective prediction of ophthalmopathy was tested in an independent validation cohort of approximately 18 hyperthyroidism patients and some 17 patients who later progressed to ophthalmopathy. For training and testing, the 80 to 100 patients in the discovery cohort were randomly divided in a 7:3 ratio. In over five Graves' hyperthyroidism patients, the study also compared T-cell repertoires from thyroid tissue with T-cell repertoires from blood. Once sampling was done, hyperthyroidism patients were given methimazole at a starting dose of 30 mg daily, whereas ophthalmopathy patients were given high-dose intravenous methylprednisolone. The paper reports TCR Vbeta CDR3 sequencing of approximately 140 peripheral blood samples: around 45 ophthalmopathy, about 75 hyperthyroidism and approximately 17 progressor patients.

The study excluded patients with uncontrolled infections, other autoimmune diseases, pregnancy or lactation. Diagnoses were based on clinical symptoms, serum thyroxine and TRAb, thyroid ultrasound and orbital computed tomography. Trizol reagent was used to extract total RNA, and RNA quality was then checked on an Agilent 2100 Bioanalyzer. As encoded in the germline V gene, CDR1 is SGHAT while CDR2 is FQNNGV. Its CDR3 holds 15 amino acids, cysteine through phenylalanine. Only the CDR3 DNA is retained, 45 bases long and in frame from the first base. For this chain, trimming is 5 bases at the V end and 5 bases at the J end, and the number of junction bases without a gene match is 6. Paper-wide results and their limitations: Most expanded thyroid clonotypes (frequency above 0.001) were also detected in blood, a finding suggesting that blood repertoires may reflect thyroid immune responses. In cross-validation, a model built on a 13 V-J signature told ophthalmopathy apart from stable hyperthyroidism with under 90% sensitivity and around 84% specificity, and in testing the same model reached 80%/75%. Sample size was not statistically predetermined, and investigators were not blinded to group allocation. In validation, the model predicted progression to ophthalmopathy a median of approximately 6.3 months before onset, with 65% to 71% sensitivity and almost 75% specificity.

TCR beta CDR3 regions were amplified from RNA transcripts. The TCR CDR3 was subjected to a first round of RT-PCR using the HTBI primer set and the Qiagen OneStep RT-PCR kit. Libraries were constructed in a second round of multiplex PCR, after which size selection and purification were carried out. The libraries were sequenced on an Illumina HiSeq2000 using paired-end 100 bp reads. The study's processing was this. SOAPnuke was used to process the raw data, throwing out any read that contained adapters or uncalled bases, had a mean Phred below 15, or lacked an exact constant-primer or identifier match. COPE v1.2.5 was used to merge high-quality paired reads, and clonotypes were defined as unique nucleotide sequences. MiTCR v1.1 was used to align the clonotypes against IMGT TRBV, TRBD and TRBJ reference segments. The analysis was restricted to V-J combinations with a frequency above 0.0001, which together covered approximately 99% of the repertoires. The TCS score was defined as the ratio of F50 (clonal expansion) to E x V (chaos), calculated using BLOSUM62-based TCRdist between CDR3 peptides within each V-J. Welch's t-statistics and random forest reduced just over 500 V-J features to roughly 13, which were used in a naive Bayes classifier (R e1071). The similarity between thyroid and blood repertoires was quantified using the Morisita-Horn index. TCRdb reprocessing: public reads trimmed at Q25 with fastp, clones called with MiXCR, in-frame beta chains kept. Rows with one shared CDR3 protein collapse into an entry with the most common genes and DNA. What appears here as the V and J calls and clone size reflects TCRdb's work, not the paper's. For this sample the table gives 600,000 to 700,000 distinct CDR3 sequences, of which just under 45% were detected only once. The ten largest clones add up to roughly 6.5% of the sample.

The receptor chain draws on TRBV11-2 and TRBJ1-6, with 7 bases aligning to TRBD1. Material for sequencing was peripheral blood or thyroid tissue (not recorded which). The sequence was collected from an adult man with Graves' disease, either hyperthyroidism or ophthalmopathy (not recorded which). The nucleotide sequence reads TGTGCCAGCAGCCAGGGGGTTCTGGATAATTCACCCCTCCACTTT. Its translation is CASSQGVLDNSPLHF.